This T cell receptor beta chain emerged from a study of beta chain features in type 1 diabetes. Study summary: Similarity in age, gender and cell yields was seen between patients and healthy donors.

There are 13 residues in the CDR3. CDR1 and CDR2 (germline): MNHNS, SASEGT. Trimming stripped 7 bases from V and 0 bases from J, with 10 bases between. Averaging approximately 0.11 L, one heparinised blood draw came from each individual donor. Sorted populations all had greater than 98% purity. Every bit of the isolated RNA underwent reverse transcription, so sequencing read expressed TCRB transcripts. Produced via immunoSEQ multiplex PCR; TCRdb's table is partial and in-frame only. This table has 130,000 to 150,000 clones, roughly a tenth appearing once. The clonotype was recovered from a man aged 18 to 29 in good health. The chain employs TRBV6-1 and TRBJ2-7; no clear D. The sequencing sample was made of naive CD4+ T cells from blood. CDR3 sequence (DNA): TGTGCCAGCACAACCTACAGCTCCTACGAGCAGTACTTC. Translated, it gives CASTTYSSYEQYF.